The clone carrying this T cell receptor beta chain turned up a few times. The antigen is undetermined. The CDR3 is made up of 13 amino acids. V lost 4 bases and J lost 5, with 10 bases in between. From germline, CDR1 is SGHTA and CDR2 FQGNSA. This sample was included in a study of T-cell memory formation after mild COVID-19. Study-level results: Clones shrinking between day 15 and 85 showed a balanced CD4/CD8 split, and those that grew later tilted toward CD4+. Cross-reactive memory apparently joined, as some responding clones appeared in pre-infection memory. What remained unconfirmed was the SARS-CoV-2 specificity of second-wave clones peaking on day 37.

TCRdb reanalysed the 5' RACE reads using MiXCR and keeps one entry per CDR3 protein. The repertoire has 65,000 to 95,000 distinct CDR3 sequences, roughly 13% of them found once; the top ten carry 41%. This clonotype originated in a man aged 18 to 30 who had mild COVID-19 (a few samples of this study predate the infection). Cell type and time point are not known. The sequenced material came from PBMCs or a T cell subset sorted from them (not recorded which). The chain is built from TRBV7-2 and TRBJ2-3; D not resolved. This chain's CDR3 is CASSSYPGDTQYF. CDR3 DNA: TGTGCCAGCAGCTCCTATCCCGGAGATACGCAGTATTTT.